This TCR beta chain was retrieved from a study of cytomegalovirus exposure and HLA in healthy donors. Study outcomes and limitations: Listed as cytomegalovirus-associated were 150 or so TCR beta chains.

This clone was seen a single time. The antigen remains undetermined. The study ran its PCR with 60 Vbeta and 13 Jbeta primers. The repertoire was sequenced with immunoSEQ multiplex PCR; TCRdb's copy has only in-frame clones and lacks some. The sample records more than 85,000 clones, about 80% being singletons. The CDR3 contains 14 residues. Germline values: CDR1 SGHTA, CDR2 FQGNSA. V was clipped by 2 bases and J by 0 bases, with 7 bases between them. This rearrangement joins TRBV7-2 to TRBJ1-1, with D possibly TRBD1 on 5 matching bases. Sequenced input: PBMCs. The receptor was isolated from a man aged 35 to 55 in good health and CMV-seronegative. The CDR3 protein is CASSLQTVNTEAFF. For the CDR3, the DNA is TGTGCCAGCAGCTTACAGACAGTGAACACTGAAGCTTTCTTT.